The 13 T cell receptor beta chains below were found in one sample sequenced in a study of T cell repertoires in cytomegalovirus infection. MiXCR was run by TCRdb on the reads, yielding one entry per CDR3 protein. The data show around 190,000 distinct CDR3 sequences, under 15% seen once. Input material: PBMCs. The receptors shown here come from a human donor in good health (CMV status not recorded). Some clones in this sample may be carry-over from other donors' samples.

The chain joins TRBV10-3 to TRBJ2-7, with 9 bases that match TRBD1. V shed 10 bases, J shed 1 base, and the junction held 8 bases outside the gene matches. The V gene's germline CDR1 is ENHRY and CDR2 SYGVKD. This CDR3 is 14 amino acids long. The CDR3 coding sequence is TGTGCCACCGACGGGACAGGGCTTTCCTACGAGCAGTACTTC. Protein product: CATDGTGLSYEQYF.

The chain has TRBV7-3 and TRBJ2-2; D remains ambiguous. Trimming took off 5 bases at V and 8 bases at J, with 12 bases between the two ends. This CDR3 is 13 amino acids long. Germline V gene sequence: CDR1 SGHTA, CDR2 FQGTGA. The CDR3 sequence: CASSPDTGGELFF. DNA of the CDR3: TGTGCCAGCAGCCCCGATACTGGGGGGGAGCTGTTTTTT.

This clonotype was recorded many times. V and J are TRBV7-2 and TRBJ1-1, with TRBD1 matching over 7 bases. Looked up from germline, CDR1 is SGHTA and CDR2 is FQGNSA. J lost 1 base, V lost 5 bases, and 4 bases had no gene match. The CDR3 consists of 14 residues. CDR3 in amino acids: CASSTYRGNTEAFF. The DNA of the CDR3 is TGTGCCAGCAGCACTTACAGGGGGAACACTGAAGCTTTCTTT.

V and J are TRBV20-1 and TRBJ2-3; no clear D gene. Trimming removed 6 bases from V and 6 bases from J, with 19 bases in between. This CDR3 has 14 residues. From germline, CDR1 is DFQATT and CDR2 SNEGSKA (reference sequence). The CDR3 protein is CSAPVFPTVDTQYF. For the CDR3, the DNA is TGCAGTGCACCAGTCTTTCCAACAGTGGATACGCAGTATTTT.

The sample holds a few counts of this clonotype. This chain joins TRBV5-1 and TRBJ2-2, with D perhaps TRBD1 or TRBD2 (5 bases each). Trimming shortened V by 3 bases and J by 1 base, and 10 bases separated the two germline ends. The CDR3 covers 15 residues. The germline gives CDR1 SGHRS, CDR2 YFSETQ. The CDR3 sequence: CASSSGPQNTGELFF. CDR3 in DNA: TGCGCCAGCAGCTCGGGACCACAGAACACCGGGGAGCTGTTTTTT.

This clonotype has only a few counts. The CDR3 region is CASTPRGAMNTEAFF. The CDR3 nucleotides read TGTGCCAGTACCCCAAGAGGGGCTATGAACACTGAAGCTTTCTTT. The chain employs TRBV19 and TRBJ1-1, with a possible D match to TRBD1 (5 bases). The CDR3 runs 15 residues. Germline V lookup: CDR1 LNHDA, CDR2 SQIVND (reference sequence). Between the trimmed V and J ends, which lost 7 bases and 0 bases, there was a span of 15 bases.

This clonotype was seen many times. The CDR3 loop is CASSSNWGPTGELFF. In DNA form, the CDR3 reads TGTGCCAGCAGCTCGAACTGGGGGCCAACCGGGGAGCTGTTTTTT. This rearrangement joins TRBV7-3 to TRBJ2-2; possible D gene TRBD1, 6 bases. The V end lost 4 bases, the J end lost 5 bases, and 14 bases lay between the germline ends. Germline V CDR1 and CDR2: SGHTA, FQGTGA. The CDR3 sequence is 15 residues long.

The chain joins TRBV28 to TRBJ2-7; 12 bases fit TRBD2. Germline V gives CDR1 MDHEN, CDR2 SYDVKM. V lost 5 bases to trimming and J lost 3 bases; unmatched junction nucleotides: 8. The CDR3 covers 16 residues. CDR3 nucleotide sequence: TGTGCCAGCAGTCCACACGTACTAGCGGGAGGCTACGAGCAGTACTTC. Translation gives CASSPHVLAGGYEQYF.

This clonotype was picked up a small number of times. The rearrangement joins TRBV12-3 or TRBV12-4 to TRBJ1-1; D unresolved. V was pared by 8 bases and J by 5 bases, with 12 bases between. CDR3 length: 12 amino acids. The CDR3 DNA follows: TGTGCCAGCGGCGATGTAAGGACTGAAGCTTTCTTT. Translated: CASGDVRTEAFF.

This clonotype was observed at least ten times. This chain connects TRBV28 to TRBJ2-7, with TRBD2 matching 8 bases. The germline V gene has CDR1 MDHEN and CDR2 SYDVKM. The CDR3 totals 14 residues. V was pared by 5 bases and J by 5 bases, with 8 bases of the junction left unmatched. CDR3 sequence: CASSGTGGQNEQYF. CDR3 DNA: TGTGCCAGCAGTGGGACGGGGGGGCAGAACGAGCAGTACTTC.

This clonotype was detected ten times or more. The V call is TRBV28, the J call TRBJ2-5; D possibly corresponds to TRBD2 (7 bases). V was trimmed by 7 bases and J by 5 bases, leaving 23 bases between them. The CDR3 runs 16 residues. Germline V gives CDR1 MDHEN, CDR2 SYDVKM. CDR3 sequence reads: CASNPSPGGGAETQYF. The CDR3 coding sequence is TGTGCCAGCAACCCTTCGCCTGGGGGGGGGGCTGAGACCCAGTACTTC. The variable domain in full, completed from reference TRBV28 and TRBJ2-5, reads DVKVTQSSRYLVKRTGEKVFLECVQDMDHENMFWYRQDPGLGLRLIYFSYDVKMKEKGDIPEGYSVSREKKERFSLILESASTNQTSMYLCASNPSPGGGAETQYFGPGTRLLVL.

In its sample, this clonotype was seen many times. The chain uses TRBV7-2 and TRBJ2-7, with TRBD2 identical over 12 bases. Per germline, CDR1 SGHTA and CDR2 FQGNSA. The CDR3 spans 16 residues. V lost 1 base, J lost 6 bases, and 7 bases stayed unmatched. The CDR3 DNA is TGTGCCAGCAGCTTAGGTAGGGCTAGCGGGAGGGGCGAGCAGTACTTC. This codes for CASSLGRASGRGEQYF.

This clonotype was found many times. V and J are TRBV6-1 and TRBJ2-6, with D unresolved. V lost 1 base, J lost 5 bases, and 6 bases lay in between. Germline V CDR1 and CDR2: MNHNS, SASEGT. The CDR3 spans 14 residues. CDR3 protein: CASSEGARANVLTF. The CDR3 coding sequence is TGTGCCAGCAGTGAAGGGGCCAGGGCCAACGTCCTGACTTTC.